The entry that follows covers one TCR beta chain sequence. No antigen is known for it. No base quality information exists; no much larger clone differs at one position. The sequencer listed for this sample is Illumina HiSeq 1500. TCRdb's own reprocessing of the public reads used fastp at Q25 and MiXCR and kept productive beta chains. All rows with the same CDR3 protein become a single entry with the most common DNA and genes. The sample contains around 250,000 distinct CDR3 sequences, about 18% of them found a single time. The ten largest clonotypes hold roughly half of the sample. These data originate in a study of T cell repertoires in cytomegalovirus infection (dated by TCRdb to the late 2010s). The study in broad terms: Donor HLA type was relevant to the analysis, as public TCR beta signatures indicated carriage of CMV infection together with the matching HLA type. What the research found in general, with its limitations: The ex vivo response was dominated by HLA-C-restricted CMV-specific TCR beta clonotypes, and the single most frequent clonotype in two of eight donors was supplied by these HLA-C-restricted clonotypes. Cumulative frequency of public TCR beta family members discriminated carriers of CMV infection plus the relevant HLA type in this cohort and an independent approximately 370-donor cohort.

CDR1 LGHDT and CDR2 YNNKEL are derived from the germline V gene (reference sequence). Including the terminal cysteine and phenylalanine, the CDR3 comprises 14 residues. The kept DNA is CDR3 alone, 42 bases in frame from the first base. Trimming takes 1 base from V and 1 base from J, and the germline ends sit 7 bases apart. The specimen was CD8+ T cells from PBMCs. Recombination joined TRBV3-1 with TRBJ2-5; the D gene is not confidently resolved. The source of this sequence is a human donor in good health (CMV status not recorded). Some clones in this sample may be carry-over from other donors' samples. The CDR3 reads as follows: CASSQGVLQETQYF. The DNA sequence is TGTGCCAGCAGCCAAGGGGTGCTCCAAGAGACCCAGTACTTC.